Each of the 20 T cell receptor beta chains below was sequenced from the same sample in a study of cytomegalovirus exposure and HLA in healthy donors. Clones were read by immunoSEQ multiplex PCR, and TCRdb kept only the in-frame ones, dropping some. Of roughly 70,000 clones in the sample, just under 85% were seen once. Sequencing was carried out using PBMCs. The receptors originated from a man aged 25 to 40 in good health and CMV-seronegative.

This chain joins TRBV5-1 and TRBJ2-1; 12 nucleotides line up with TRBD2. V lost 1 base to trimming and J lost 14 bases; unmatched junction nucleotides: 13. Germline V CDR1 and CDR2: SGHRS, YFSETQ. The CDR3 runs 16 residues. The CDR3: CASSLYVTSGSESEFF. The CDR3 coding sequence is TGCGCCAGCAGCTTGTATGTGACTAGCGGGAGCGAGAGTGAGTTCTTC.

This chain joins TRBV6-5 and TRBJ1-3; D not resolved. The CDR3 has 14 residues. Trimming removed 7 bases at V and 0 bases at J, with 10 bases between. Germline CDR1 is MNHEY and CDR2 is SVGAGI. The DNA of the CDR3 is TGTGCCAGCACCGACTCGAGCTCTGGAAACACCATATATTTT. Translation: CASTDSSSGNTIYF.

The chain uses TRBV19 and TRBJ1-1; D gene unclear. Per the germline V gene, CDR1 is LNHDA and CDR2 is SQIVND (reference sequence). Between the trimmed V and J ends, which lost 5 bases and 7 bases, there was a span of 11 bases. CDR3 size: 12 residues. The CDR3 is CASSSPAREAFF. The CDR3 DNA reads as TGTGCCAGTAGTTCGCCAGCGCGTGAAGCTTTCTTT.

The rearrangement uses TRBV27 and TRBJ2-1; a possible D gene is TRBD2 (5 bases). The CDR3 covers 15 residues. CDR1 and CDR2 (germline): MNHEY, SMNVEV (reference sequence). Trimming removed 2 bases at V and 0 bases at J, with 8 bases between. The CDR3 loop is CASSLGGPSYNEQFF. CDR3 DNA sequence: TGTGCCAGCAGTTTAGGCGGGCCCTCCTACAATGAGCAGTTCTTC.

The rearrangement uses TRBV18 and TRBJ1-1; D is undetermined. The CDR3 loop spans 12 amino acids. Germline V CDR1 and CDR2: KGHSH, LQKENI. V was pared by 3 bases and J by 6 bases, with 8 bases between. This chain's CDR3 is CASSPDRAEAFF. The CDR3 DNA is TGTGCCAGCTCACCTGATCGCGCTGAAGCTTTCTTT.

Only a few counts were recorded for this clone. The genes are TRBV7-2 and TRBJ2-7; 11 bases line up with TRBD1. The J segment lost 2 bases and the V segment lost 5 bases, leaving 5 bases of the junction unmatched. CDR1 is SGHTA, CDR2 FQGNSA, per germline. The CDR3 extends over 15 amino acids. CDR3 nucleotides: TGTGCCAGCAGCCCTTGGACAGGGGGCCCCTACGAGCAGTACTTC. Translated: CASSPWTGGPYEQYF.

A note on this clone: One end of the junction varies from germline; a read error may be responsible. Other DNA sequences in the same sample also yield this CDR3. The chain recombines TRBV10-3 with TRBJ1-2; 10 bases fit TRBD1. The CDR3 consists of 14 residues. CDR1 and CDR2 (germline): ENHRY, SYGVKD. CDR3 in DNA: TGTGCCATTAGTGAGCCGGGACAGGGGAACGGCTACACCTTC. Translated: CAISEPGQGNGYTF.

This rearrangement joins TRBV27 to TRBJ2-2; 8 bases agree with TRBD1. The length of the CDR3 is 15 residues. The germline CDR1 and CDR2 sequences are MNHEY and SMNVEV (reference sequence). V shed 4 bases, J shed 0 bases, and the junction held 1 base outside the gene matches. Written as DNA, the CDR3 is TGTGCCAGCAGTTACAGGGGGTCGAACACCGGGGAGCTGTTTTTT. Residues: CASSYRGSNTGELFF.

The V gene is TRBV5-3, the J gene TRBJ1-2, with D possibly matching TRBD1 (6 bases). TRBV5-3 is classed as an ORF, of uncertain function. V was clipped by 5 bases and J by 2 bases, with 16 bases between them. The CDR3 covers 15 residues. The CDR3 region is CARRLHREPNYGYTF. The CDR3 nucleotides are TGTGCCAGAAGACTACACAGGGAACCAAACTATGGCTACACCTTC.

The V and J genes are TRBV15 and TRBJ1-4; perhaps TRBD1 as D (5 bases). The CDR3 is 15 amino acids. With 0 bases removed from V and 5 bases from J, the gap between germline ends came to 10 bases. Germline V gene data show CDR1 as LNHNV and CDR2 as YYDKDF (reference sequence). The CDR3 spells CATSRDRNRNEKLFF. DNA of the CDR3: TGTGCCACCAGCAGAGATAGGAACAGGAATGAAAAACTGTTTTTT.

This clone was observed a single time. The CDR3 spells CASSSGTSGSLANTQYF. The CDR3 DNA reads TGTGCCAGCAGCTCCGGGACTAGCGGGAGTTTGGCAAATACGCAGTATTTT. This chain joins TRBV7-9 and TRBJ2-3; 14 bases are a match to TRBD2. The germline CDR1 and CDR2 sequences are SEHNR and FQNEAQ (reference sequence). This CDR3 has 17 amino acids. J lost 7 bases, V lost 4 bases, and 10 bases had no gene match.

This chain uses TRBV27 with TRBJ2-7; 9 bases fit TRBD2. The CDR3 totals 14 residues. The V gene's germline CDR1 is MNHEY and CDR2 SMNVEV (reference sequence). The CDR3 bases are TGTGCCAGCAGTCCCGGGGGCGGGGGGGGCCACTTGAACGTC. It is translated as CASSPGGGGGHLNV.

This clone was seen a handful of times. V is TRBV20-1 and J is TRBJ1-1; no definite D call. V was clipped by 4 bases and J by 5 bases, with 8 bases between them. The CDR3 runs to 11 residues. Germline loops: CDR1 DFQATT, CDR2 SNEGSKA (reference sequence). The CDR3: CSAIPGTEAFF. CDR3 nucleotides: TGCAGTGCTATACCGGGTACTGAAGCTTTCTTT.

V usage is TRBV11-3 and J usage is TRBJ2-5; perhaps TRBD2 as D (5 bases). Trimming took 4 bases from V and 9 from J, leaving 12 bases between them. The CDR3 has 12 residues. Germline values: CDR1 SGHNT, CDR2 YENEEA. This chain's CDR3 is CASSYLEGPQYF. CDR3 DNA sequence: TGTGCCAGCAGCTACCTAGAGGGCCCCCAGTACTTC.

The chain's CDR3 is CASSQETGTAGDTQYF. The CDR3 DNA follows: TGTGCCAGCAGCCAAGAGACCGGGACTGCAGGTGATACGCAGTATTTT. V gene TRBV4-2 combines with J gene TRBJ2-3, with D possibly matching TRBD2 (6 bases). The CDR3 is 16 residues long. Germline V gene lookup returns CDR1 LGHNA and CDR2 YNFKEQ. Trimming cost V 0 bases and J 6 bases, with 16 bases left between them.

This rearrangement joins TRBV7-8 to TRBJ1-4; D gene ambiguous. There are 17 residues in the CDR3. Germline V gene data show CDR1 as SGHVS and CDR2 as FQNEAQ. V dropped 3 bases and J dropped 7 bases, with 21 bases sitting between them. The CDR3 region is CASSLVLKLPGSEKLFF. CDR3 DNA sequence: TGTGCCAGCAGCTTGGTTCTCAAGTTACCGGGGAGTGAAAAACTGTTTTTT.

This chain links TRBV29-1 with TRBJ1-4, with D hard to call. V lost 5 bases, J lost 8 bases, and 12 bases lay in between. This CDR3 comprises 12 residues. Germline-derived CDR1 and CDR2 are SQVTM and ANQGSEA. The CDR3 region has the DNA TGCAGCGTTCGGGAGATGGGGGAAAAACTGTTTTTT. As protein: CSVREMGEKLFF.

This chain links TRBV7-2 with TRBJ2-1, with 10 bases matching TRBD2. V dropped 0 bases and J dropped 7; count of bases not matched to a gene: 6. CDR1 and CDR2 (germline): SGHTA, FQGNSA. The CDR3 extends over 16 amino acids. The CDR3, as DNA: TGTGCCAGCAGCTTAGCGTCGACTAGCGGGCAGAATGAGCAGTTCTTC. The encoded protein is CASSLASTSGQNEQFF.

The rearrangement uses TRBV5-1 and TRBJ1-1, with D possibly TRBD1 on 6 matching bases. Per the germline V gene, CDR1 is SGHRS and CDR2 is YFSETQ. The V end lost 3 bases, the J end lost 6 bases, and 15 bases lay between the germline ends. The CDR3 is 14 amino acids. This CDR3 reads CASSWTAGLAEAFF. The CDR3, as DNA: TGCGCCAGCAGCTGGACAGCAGGTCTGGCTGAAGCTTTCTTT.

In DNA form, the CDR3 reads TGTGCCAGTCGACAGTACTCCTATGGCTACACCTTC. Protein: CASRQYSYGYTF. The J gene is TRBJ1-2, the V gene TRBV19; D may be TRBD1 (5 bases). Germline CDR1 reads LNHDA; CDR2 reads SQIVND (reference sequence). The CDR3 runs 12 residues. V was trimmed by 8 bases and J by 4 bases, leaving 11 bases between them.